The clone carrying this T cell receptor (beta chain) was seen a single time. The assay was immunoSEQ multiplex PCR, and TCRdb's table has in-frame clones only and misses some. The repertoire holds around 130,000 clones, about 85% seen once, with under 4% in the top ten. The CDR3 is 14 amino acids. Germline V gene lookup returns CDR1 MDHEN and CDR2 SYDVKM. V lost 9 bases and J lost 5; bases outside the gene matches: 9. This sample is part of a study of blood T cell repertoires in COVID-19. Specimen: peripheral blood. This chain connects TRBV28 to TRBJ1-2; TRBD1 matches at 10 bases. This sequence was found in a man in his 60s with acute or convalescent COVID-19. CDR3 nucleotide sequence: TGTGCCAGTTGCCCGACAGGGGGCACTTATGGCTACACCTTC. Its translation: CASCPTGGTYGYTF.